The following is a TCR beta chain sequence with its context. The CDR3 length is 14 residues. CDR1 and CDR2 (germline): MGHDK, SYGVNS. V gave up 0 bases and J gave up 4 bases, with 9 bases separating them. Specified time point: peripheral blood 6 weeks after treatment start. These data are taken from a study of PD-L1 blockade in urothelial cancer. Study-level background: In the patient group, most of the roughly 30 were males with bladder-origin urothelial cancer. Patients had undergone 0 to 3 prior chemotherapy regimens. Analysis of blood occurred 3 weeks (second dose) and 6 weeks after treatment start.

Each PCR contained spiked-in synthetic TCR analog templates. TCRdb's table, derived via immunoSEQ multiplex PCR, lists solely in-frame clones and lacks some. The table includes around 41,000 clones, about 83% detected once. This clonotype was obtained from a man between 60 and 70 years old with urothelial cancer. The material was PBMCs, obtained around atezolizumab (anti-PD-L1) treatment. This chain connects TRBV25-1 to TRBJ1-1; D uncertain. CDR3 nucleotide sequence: TGTGCCAGCAGTGAATACGGGCGGGGCACTGAAGCTTTCTTT. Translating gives CASSEYGRGTEAFF.